Listed here are 2 T cell receptor beta chains from one sample, sequenced in a study of T cell repertoires in cytomegalovirus infection. TCRdb used MiXCR to reprocess the reads, holding one entry per CDR3 protein. The sample contains a few hundred thousand distinct CDR3 sequences, approximately 15% of which appear only once. The specimen sequenced was CD8+ T cells from PBMCs. All receptors derive from a human donor in good health (CMV status not recorded). Some clones in this sample may be carry-over from other donors' samples.

There are many counts of this clonotype. V is TRBV28 and J is TRBJ2-7; TRBD1 aligns across 7 bases. V trimming: 6 bases; J trimming: 3 bases; junction bases outside the gene matches: 5. Germline loops: CDR1 MDHEN, CDR2 SYDVKM. The length of the CDR3 is 13 residues. CDR3 residues: CASRVQGIYEQYF. The CDR3 nucleotides are TGTGCCAGCAGGGTACAGGGGATCTACGAGCAGTACTTC.

This clonotype was recorded many times. The J gene is TRBJ2-3, the V gene TRBV4-1; 11 bases agree with TRBD1. The germline V gene has CDR1 MGHRA and CDR2 YSYEKL. V was clipped by 2 bases and J by 4 bases; unmatched bases: 2. The CDR3 contains 15 residues. The CDR3 nucleotides are TGCGCCAGCAGCCAACGGGACAGGGGGGCAGATACGCAGTATTTT. This translates into CASSQRDRGADTQYF.